The 22 T cell receptor beta chains below come from one sample, sequenced in a study of cytomegalovirus exposure and HLA in healthy donors. Primers: 60 Vbeta forward and 13 Jbeta reverse. Generated by immunoSEQ multiplex PCR, the TCRdb table keeps only in-frame clones and is missing some. The data show 200,000 to 250,000 clones, less than 85% seen once. Sequencing input: PBMCs. The receptors originated from a man aged 18 to 29 in good health and CMV-seronegative.

About this clone itself: Other DNA variants within this sample encode the same CDR3. The chain combines TRBV5-4 with TRBJ2-5; 10 bases line up with TRBD1. Germline V lookup: CDR1 SGHNT, CDR2 YYREEE (reference sequence). The CDR3 runs 14 residues. J lost 5 bases, V lost 4 bases, and 5 bases had no gene match. This CDR3 is CASSRQGAVETQYF. Here the CDR3 DNA reads TGTGCCAGCAGCCGACAGGGGGCGGTTGAGACCCAGTACTTC.

This rearrangement joins TRBV12-5 to TRBJ2-2; 7 nucleotides align to TRBD2. Per germline, CDR1 LGHNT and CDR2 FRNRAP. Trimming cost V 6 bases and J 2 bases; bases outside gene matches: 12. The CDR3 contains 17 residues. The CDR3 loop reads CASGPPRAGKNTGELFF. DNA of the CDR3: TGTGCTAGTGGACCCCCTAGAGCGGGAAAAAACACCGGGGAGCTGTTTTTT.

The J gene is TRBJ1-2, the V gene TRBV20-1; D unresolved. Germline V gene sequence: CDR1 DFQATT, CDR2 SNEGSKA (reference sequence). The germline V and J ends were trimmed by 7 bases and 8 bases, with 14 bases remaining between them. The CDR3 spans 11 residues. CDR3 protein: CSVYIAGGYTF. In nucleotides, the CDR3 is TGCAGTGTTTACATCGCGGGGGGCTACACCTTC.

V usage is TRBV2 and J usage is TRBJ1-2; 9 bases align to TRBD1. J was trimmed by 6 bases and V by 9 bases; bases with no gene match: 5. This CDR3 is built from 12 residues. Per the germline V gene, CDR1 is SNHLY and CDR2 is FYNNEI. The CDR3 spells CARQGAGNGYTF. The CDR3 DNA is TGTGCCAGACAGGGGGCCGGTAATGGCTACACCTTC.

The genes are TRBV6-5 and TRBJ1-1, with D hard to call. V was shortened by 0 bases and J by 1 base, with 9 bases between the two germline ends. CDR3 length equals 15 residues. CDR1 and CDR2 from the germline V gene are MNHEY and SVGAGI. The CDR3 sequence: CASSYSRAGNTEAFF. The CDR3, as DNA: TGTGCCAGCAGTTACTCGAGGGCAGGGAACACTGAAGCTTTCTTT.

This chain uses TRBV5-1 with TRBJ2-1; TRBD2 matches at 12 bases. V lost 8 bases, J lost 9 bases, and 9 bases stayed unmatched. Germline CDR1 is SGHRS and CDR2 is YFSETQ. The CDR3 length is 14 residues. The CDR3 protein is CASRRLAGEGEQFF. Written as DNA, the CDR3 is TGCGCCAGTCGGAGACTAGCGGGAGAGGGTGAGCAGTTCTTC.

This chain links TRBV25-1 with TRBJ1-2, with D hard to call. The CDR3 loop spans 16 amino acids. CDR1 and CDR2 (germline): MGHDK, SYGVNS. The V and J ends lost 1 base and 1 base respectively, with 13 bases between them. This CDR3 reads CASSESGDLSNYGYTF. In DNA, the CDR3 is TGTGCCAGCAGTGAATCAGGTGACCTGAGTAACTATGGCTACACCTTC.

The chain has TRBV28 and TRBJ2-3, with 9 bases aligning to TRBD2. The CDR3 sequence is 15 residues long. After removal of 6 bases from V and 1 base from J, the junction contained 5 bases not matched to a gene. The germline V gene encodes CDR1 MDHEN and CDR2 SYDVKM. As DNA, the CDR3 is TGTGCCAGCAGCCCGACTAGCGGAGGCACAGATACGCAGTATTTT. Protein product: CASSPTSGGTDTQYF.

The chain links TRBV19 to TRBJ1-5; no reliable D call. V was shortened by 8 bases and J by 0 bases, with 8 bases between the two germline ends. From germline, CDR1 is LNHDA and CDR2 SQIVND (reference sequence). There are 13 residues in the CDR3. The CDR3 loop is CASEAYSNQPQHF. In DNA form, the CDR3 reads TGTGCCAGTGAGGCCTATAGCAATCAGCCCCAGCATTTT. Full variable domain (rest looked up from reference TRBV19 and TRBJ1-5): DGGITQSPKYLFRKEGQNVTLSCEQNLNHDAMYWYRQDPGQGLRLIYYSQIVNDFQKGDIAEGYSVSREKKESFPLTVTSAQKNPTAFYLCASEAYSNQPQHFGDGTRLSIL.

CDR3 protein: CAVGGTPKVQGNTIYF. As DNA, the CDR3 is TGTGCCGTGGGAGGGACTCCAAAAGTCCAAGGAAACACCATATATTTT. V usage is TRBV19 and J usage is TRBJ1-3; maybe TRBD1 (5 bases). From germline, CDR1 is LNHDA and CDR2 SQIVND (reference sequence). This CDR3 region has 16 residues. Trimming removed 11 bases from V and 4 bases from J, with 24 bases in between.

This clone occurred a few times. The V gene is TRBV30, the J gene TRBJ1-3; 7 bases are a match to TRBD1. The CDR3 has 15 residues. Germline V gene lookup returns CDR1 GTSNPN and CDR2 SVGIG (reference sequence). With V trimmed by 0 bases and J by 2 bases, 4 bases remained unmatched. CDR3 nucleotides: TGTGCCTGGAGTGTACTACAGGGGCCTGGAAACACCATATATTTT. It encodes CAWSVLQGPGNTIYF.

The genes are TRBV9 and TRBJ2-7; 10 bases map to TRBD2. The CDR3 sequence is 15 residues long. V dropped 0 bases and J dropped 2; count of bases not matched to a gene: 2. Germline CDR1 reads SGDLS; CDR2 reads YYNGEE. CDR3 sequence: CASSVGLAGAYEQYF. CDR3 sequence (DNA): TGTGCCAGCAGCGTAGGGCTAGCGGGAGCCTACGAGCAGTACTTC.

V is TRBV9 and J is TRBJ2-2, with 10 bases that match TRBD2. J gave up 5 bases and V 5 bases, and 6 bases lay outside the gene matches. The CDR3 length is 15 residues. In germline, CDR1 is SGDLS, CDR2 YYNGEE. The chain's CDR3 is CASSPIAGGTGELFF. DNA of the CDR3: TGTGCCAGCAGTCCCATAGCGGGAGGAACCGGGGAGCTGTTTTTT.

The rearrangement uses TRBV5-1 and TRBJ2-2; possibly TRBD2 for D (6 bases). The CDR3 spans 15 residues. The V end was cut by 5 bases, the J end by 0 bases, with 11 bases between. Germline V CDR1 and CDR2: SGHRS, YFSETQ. DNA for the CDR3: TGCGCCAGCAGGTTTAGGGACTCGAACACCGGGGAGCTGTTTTTT. This codes for CASRFRDSNTGELFF. The full variable domain, completed using reference TRBV5-1 and TRBJ2-2, is KAGVTQTPRYLIKTRGQQVTLSCSPISGHRSVSWYQQTPGQGLQFLFEYFSETQRNKGNFPGRFSGRQFSNSRSEMNVSTLELGDSALYLCASRFRDSNTGELFFGEGSRLTVL.

The chain has TRBV30 and TRBJ2-1; TRBD2 matches at 14 bases. Losses at the gene ends were 4 bases for V and 6 bases for J; bases not matched to a gene: 11. The CDR3 spans 17 residues. From germline, CDR1 is GTSNPN and CDR2 SVGIG (reference sequence). The CDR3, as DNA: TGTGCCTGGACTGGGTTGGGACTAGCGGGAGTTTTCAATGAGCAGTTCTTC. Translating it yields CAWTGLGLAGVFNEQFF. Looking up the rest from reference TRBV30 and TRBJ2-1 gives the full variable domain: SQTIHQWPATLVQPVGSPLSLECTVEGTSNPNLYWYRQAAGRGLQLLFYSVGIGQISSEVPQNLSASRPQDRQFILSSKKLLLSDSGFYLCAWTGLGLAGVFNEQFFGPGTRLTVL.

The chain has TRBV5-6 and TRBJ2-3; 8 positions match TRBD2. The CDR3 runs 14 residues. Germline CDR1 SGHDT, CDR2 YYEEEE. The ends lost 4 bases at V and 5 bases at J; junction bases unmatched: 6. The CDR3 is CASSPRGLGDTQYF. The CDR3 nucleotides are TGTGCCAGCAGCCCCCGGGGACTAGGAGATACGCAGTATTTT.

The J gene is TRBJ1-3, the V gene TRBV5-1; possible D gene TRBD1, 6 bases. V was shortened by 4 bases and J by 0 bases, with 11 bases between the two germline ends. The V gene's germline CDR1 is SGHRS and CDR2 YFSETQ. The CDR3 extends over 15 amino acids. As DNA, the CDR3 is TGCGCCAGCAGCCTGGGGGGCGTCTCTGGAAACACCATATATTTT. Protein product: CASSLGGVSGNTIYF.

This clone has only a few counts. The chain uses TRBV6-5 and TRBJ2-3, with TRBD2 matching 7 bases. CDR1 is MNHEY and CDR2 is SVGAGI in the germline V gene. The J segment lost 4 bases and the V segment lost 1 base, leaving 5 bases of the junction unmatched. The CDR3 runs to 15 residues. The CDR3 DNA is TGTGCCAGCAGTTACTATGCGGGAGCTCCAGATACGCAGTATTTT. Translation: CASSYYAGAPDTQYF.

The CDR3 reads CASSQVRDRGTEQYF. The CDR3 DNA follows: TGCGCCAGCAGCCAAGTCAGAGACAGGGGTACCGAGCAGTACTTC. The chain has TRBV4-1 and TRBJ2-5, with 8 bases identical to TRBD1. The better agreement between TRBJ2-7 and the DNA end casts doubt on the J call. CDR1 MGHRA and CDR2 YSYEKL come from the germline V gene. The CDR3 length is 15 residues.

The chain employs TRBV4-1 and TRBJ1-2; D possibly corresponds to TRBD1 (5 bases). The CDR3 totals 16 residues. Germline lookup yields CDR1 MGHRA and CDR2 YSYEKL. V lost 0 bases to trimming and J lost 7 bases, with 18 bases between them. The CDR3 DNA sequence: TGCGCCAGCAGCCAAGATAGGATGGGGGGTTCTGGTGGCTACACCTTC. Protein: CASSQDRMGGSGGYTF.

The sample holds a few counts of this clone. This chain joins TRBV19 and TRBJ2-7; 8 bases map to TRBD1. From germline, CDR1 is LNHDA and CDR2 SQIVND (reference sequence). V lost 6 bases to trimming and J lost 0 bases; unmatched junction nucleotides: 4. The CDR3 has 14 amino acids. This chain's CDR3 is CASSRQGSSYEQYF. The CDR3 bases are TGTGCCAGTAGCCGACAGGGGTCCTCCTACGAGCAGTACTTC. Using reference TRBV19 and TRBJ2-7 for the parts outside the CDR3, the full variable domain is DGGITQSPKYLFRKEGQNVTLSCEQNLNHDAMYWYRQDPGQGLRLIYYSQIVNDFQKGDIAEGYSVSREKKESFPLTVTSAQKNPTAFYLCASSRQGSSYEQYFGPGTRLTVT.

This clone was seen a single time. The chain employs TRBV19 and TRBJ1-5; D may be TRBD1 (6 bases). V was shortened by 6 bases and J by 11 bases, with 20 bases between the two germline ends. This CDR3 has 14 amino acids. Germline CDR1 reads LNHDA; CDR2 reads SQIVND (reference sequence). This CDR3 is CASSLDRGGMSQHF. As DNA, the CDR3 is TGTGCCAGTAGCCTGGACAGAGGTGGGATGTCCCAGCATTTT. Variable domain in full (rest from reference TRBV19 and TRBJ1-5): DGGITQSPKYLFRKEGQNVTLSCEQNLNHDAMYWYRQDPGQGLRLIYYSQIVNDFQKGDIAEGYSVSREKKESFPLTVTSAQKNPTAFYLCASSLDRGGMSQHFGDGTRLSIL.